This T cell receptor beta chain was retrieved from a study of cytomegalovirus exposure and HLA in healthy donors. The PCR was carried out with 60 Vbeta primers and 13 Jbeta primers. Clones were sequenced by immunoSEQ multiplex PCR, and TCRdb holds only the in-frame ones, with some missing. The sample carries under 150,000 clones, around 70% recorded once. As to this clone: Its antigen is unknown.

V was trimmed by 0 bases and J by 6 bases, leaving 7 bases between them. Germline-derived CDR1 and CDR2 are SQVTM and ANQGSEA. The CDR3 spans 12 residues. Study-level findings and limits: It was reportedly the case that the classifier diagnosed cytomegalovirus status with high specificity and sensitivity.

Sequenced input: PBMCs. This sequence originates from a man between 40 and 49 years old in good health and CMV-seronegative. V usage is TRBV29-1 and J usage is TRBJ2-3; no reliable D call. The chain's CDR3 is CSVEDPGDTQYF. In DNA, the CDR3 is TGCAGCGTTGAAGATCCGGGTGATACGCAGTATTTT.